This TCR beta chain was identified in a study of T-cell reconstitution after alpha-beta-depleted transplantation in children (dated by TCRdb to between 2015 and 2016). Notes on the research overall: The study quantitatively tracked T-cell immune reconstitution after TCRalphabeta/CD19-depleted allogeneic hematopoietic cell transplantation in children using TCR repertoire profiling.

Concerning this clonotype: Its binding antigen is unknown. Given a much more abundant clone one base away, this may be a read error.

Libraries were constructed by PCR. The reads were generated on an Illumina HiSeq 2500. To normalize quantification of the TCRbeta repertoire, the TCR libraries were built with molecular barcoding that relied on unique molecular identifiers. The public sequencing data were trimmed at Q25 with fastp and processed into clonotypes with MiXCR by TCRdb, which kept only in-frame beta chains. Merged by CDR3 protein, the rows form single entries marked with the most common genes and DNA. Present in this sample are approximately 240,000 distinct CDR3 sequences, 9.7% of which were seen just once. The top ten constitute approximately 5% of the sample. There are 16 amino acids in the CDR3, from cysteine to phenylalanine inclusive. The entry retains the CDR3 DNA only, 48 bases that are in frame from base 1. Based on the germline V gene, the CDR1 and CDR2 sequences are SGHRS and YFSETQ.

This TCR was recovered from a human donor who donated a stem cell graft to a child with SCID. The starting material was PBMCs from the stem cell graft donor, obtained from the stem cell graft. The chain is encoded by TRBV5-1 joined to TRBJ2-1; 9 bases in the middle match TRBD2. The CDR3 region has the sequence CASSSGGGGSYNQQFF. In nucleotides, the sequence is TGCGCCAGCAGCTCGGGCGGGGGGGGCTCCTACAATCAGCAGTTCTTC.